The T cell receptor beta chain under discussion was sequenced for a study of T-cell memory formation after mild COVID-19 (dated by TCRdb to the early 2020s). A note on the overall study: TCR sequence clusters from the two donors were largely donor specific. Longitudinal TCRalpha and TCRbeta repertoire sequencing tracked T-cell clones expanding and contracting after mild COVID-19 in two donors. The cohort comprised two young, previously healthy adult volunteers, one female and one male.

Ficoll-Paque density gradient centrifugation was used to isolate PBMCs. Sequencing used an Illumina NovaSeq 6000. TCRalpha and TCRbeta cDNA libraries were built by 5'RACE with constant-segment primers, adding sample barcodes and unique molecular identifiers. Trizol reagent was used to extract RNA from every sample. Library amplification was performed in two PCR steps, and a second sample barcode and Illumina TruSeq adapters were introduced in the second step. Sequencing of the libraries was done on an Illumina NovaSeq, producing 2 x 150 bp paired-end reads. The authors processed their data as follows. With migec v1.2.7, reads were demultiplexed and then collapsed into UMI-guided consensus sequences. Using mixcr v2.1.11, the UMI consensuses were aligned to TRA and TRB V and J templates and assembled into clonotypes. A clonotype was counted as expanded or contracted only when both edgeR and NoisET called the clonotype significant, with the noise models trained on biological replicates. For edgeR calls, the thresholds were a false discovery rate-adjusted p below 0.01 and a log2 fold-change of 1. As an exploratory analysis of dynamics, max-normalized trajectories of the 1000 most abundant clonotypes were examined with PCA combined with hierarchical clustering. Separately sequenced CD4+ and CD8+ repertoires were used to assign the CD4 or CD8 phenotype of responding clones. TCRdb trimmed public reads at Q25 via fastp, called clones via MiXCR and kept in-frame beta chains. Identical CDR3 protein sequences are pooled into one entry, listed with their most common genes and DNA. These V and J calls derive from TCRdb rather than the authors' analysis. The sample yields approximately 300,000 distinct CDR3 sequences; 8.2% were counted once. Of the sample, under 25% falls within the top ten clones.

CDR1 and CDR2, looked up from the germline V gene, are KGHSH and LQKENI. The CDR3 starts with the cysteine, ends with the phenylalanine, and has 13 residues. Of all the DNA, just the CDR3 is kept, 39 bases in frame from base 1. The V and J ends are trimmed by 3 bases and 10 bases, leaving 10 bases between them. Results the study describes overall, beyond this receptor: Some responding clones were detected in pre-infection memory, which suggested that pre-existing cross-reactive memory T cells had joined the SARS-CoV-2 response. Contracting CD4+ clones were found mainly in CM and EM memory subsets, while CD8+ clones were enriched in EMRA. Clones contracting from day 15 to 85 had balanced CD4/CD8 phenotypes, while a second wave expanding from day 15 to 37 was biased towards CD4+. SARS-CoV-2 specificity of the second-wave clones peaking on day 37 was not confirmed. Only two mild cases were covered in the study, and larger cohorts including severe cases with pre-infection samples were considered necessary.

For this clonotype: Its antigen specificity is not known. No much larger clonotype is one base removed from it; base qualities were not supplied.

Sequenced: PBMCs or a T cell subset sorted from them (not recorded which). This receptor was obtained from a young man who had mild COVID-19 (a few samples of this study predate the infection). The sample titles of this study are shuffled in the database, so cell type and time point are left out; the donor was told from shared clones. This receptor chain uses TRBV18 and TRBJ1-6; TRBD1 is perhaps the D gene, given 5 matching bases. Here the CDR3 is given as CASSPREDSPLHF. The DNA sequence follows: TGTGCCAGCTCACCCAGGGAGGACTCACCCCTCCACTTT. Beyond the CDR3, the reference TRBV18 and TRBJ1-6 genes provide the residues; the full variable domain reads: NAGVMQNPRHLVRRRGQEARLRCSPMKGHSHVYWYRQLPEEGLKFMVYLQKENIIDESGMPKERFSAEFPKEGPSILRIQQVVRGDSAAYFCASSPREDSPLHFGNGTRLTVT.